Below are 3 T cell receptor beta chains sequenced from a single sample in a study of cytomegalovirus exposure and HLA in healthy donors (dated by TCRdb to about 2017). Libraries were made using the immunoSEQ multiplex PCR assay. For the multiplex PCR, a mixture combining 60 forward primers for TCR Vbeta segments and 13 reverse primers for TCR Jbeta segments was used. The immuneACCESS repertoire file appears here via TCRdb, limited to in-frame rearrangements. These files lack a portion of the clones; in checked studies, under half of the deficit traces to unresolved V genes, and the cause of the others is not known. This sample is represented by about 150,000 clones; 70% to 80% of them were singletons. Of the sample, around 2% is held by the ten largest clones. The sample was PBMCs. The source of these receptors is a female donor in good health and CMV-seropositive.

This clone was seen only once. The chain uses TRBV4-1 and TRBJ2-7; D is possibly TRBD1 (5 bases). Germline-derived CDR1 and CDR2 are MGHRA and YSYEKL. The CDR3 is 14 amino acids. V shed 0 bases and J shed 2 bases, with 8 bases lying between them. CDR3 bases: TGCGCCAGCAGCCAAGATCCAGGGACCTACGAGCAGTACTTC. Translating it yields CASSQDPGTYEQYF.

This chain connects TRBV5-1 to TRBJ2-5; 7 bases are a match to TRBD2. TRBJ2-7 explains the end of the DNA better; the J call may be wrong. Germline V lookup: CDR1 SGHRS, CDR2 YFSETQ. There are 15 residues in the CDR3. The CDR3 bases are TGCGCCAGCAGCTTGGGGGGAGGGTTGGTCGGCGAGCAGTACTTC. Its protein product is CASSLGGGLVGEQYF.

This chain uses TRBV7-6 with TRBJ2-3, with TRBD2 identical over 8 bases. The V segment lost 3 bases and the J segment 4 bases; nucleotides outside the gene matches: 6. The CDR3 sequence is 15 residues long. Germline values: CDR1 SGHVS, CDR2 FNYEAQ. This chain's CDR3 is CASSLSGSGADTQYF. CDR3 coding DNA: TGTGCCAGCAGCTTGAGCGGGAGTGGTGCAGATACGCAGTATTTT.